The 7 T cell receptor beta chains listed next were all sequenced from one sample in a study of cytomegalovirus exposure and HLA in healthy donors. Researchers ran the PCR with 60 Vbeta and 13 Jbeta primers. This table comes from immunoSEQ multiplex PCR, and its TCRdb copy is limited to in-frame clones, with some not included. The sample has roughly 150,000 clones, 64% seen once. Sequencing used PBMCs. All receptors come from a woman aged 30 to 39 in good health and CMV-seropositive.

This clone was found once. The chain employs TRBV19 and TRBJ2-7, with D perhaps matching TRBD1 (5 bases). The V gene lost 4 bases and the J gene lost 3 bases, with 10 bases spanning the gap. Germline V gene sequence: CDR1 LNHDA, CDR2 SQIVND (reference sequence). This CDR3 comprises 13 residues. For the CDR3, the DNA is TGTGCCAGTAGTAACGACAGAAACTACGAGCAGTACTTC. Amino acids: CASSNDRNYEQYF.

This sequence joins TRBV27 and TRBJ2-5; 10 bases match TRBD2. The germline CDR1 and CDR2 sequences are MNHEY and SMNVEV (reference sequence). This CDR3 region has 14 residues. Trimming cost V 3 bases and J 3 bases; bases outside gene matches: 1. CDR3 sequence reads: CASSFGLAEETQYF. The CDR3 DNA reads TGTGCCAGCAGTTTCGGACTAGCGGAAGAGACCCAGTACTTC.

CDR3 DNA sequence: TGTGCCACCAGCAGAGGCGGGGGACAAGAGACCCAGTACTTC. The encoded protein is CATSRGGGQETQYF. V is TRBV15 and J is TRBJ2-5; 7 bases match TRBD2. V shed 1 base, J shed 2 bases, and the junction held 1 base outside the gene matches. The CDR3 spans 14 residues. The germline gives CDR1 LNHNV, CDR2 YYDKDF (reference sequence).

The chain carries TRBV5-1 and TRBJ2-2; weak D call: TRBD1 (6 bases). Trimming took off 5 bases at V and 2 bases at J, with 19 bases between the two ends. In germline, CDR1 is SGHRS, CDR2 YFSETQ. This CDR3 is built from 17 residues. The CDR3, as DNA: TGCGCCAGCAGTTCCAAGCCAGTACAGGGTAACACCGGGGAGCTGTTTTTT. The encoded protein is CASSSKPVQGNTGELFF.

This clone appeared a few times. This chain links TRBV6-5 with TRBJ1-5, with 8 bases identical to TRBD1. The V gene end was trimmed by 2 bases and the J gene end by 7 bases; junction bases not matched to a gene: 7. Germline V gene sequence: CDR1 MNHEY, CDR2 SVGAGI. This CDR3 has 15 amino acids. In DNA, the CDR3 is TGTGCCAGCAGTTACGGGCAGGGGGCAGGACAGCCCCAGCATTTT. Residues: CASSYGQGAGQPQHF.

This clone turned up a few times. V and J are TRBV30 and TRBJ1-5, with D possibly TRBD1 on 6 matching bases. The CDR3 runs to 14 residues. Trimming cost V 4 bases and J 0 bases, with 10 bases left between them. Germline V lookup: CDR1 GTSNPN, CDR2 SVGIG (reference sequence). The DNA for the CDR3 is TGTGCCTGGAATACAGGGTTTAGCAATCAGCCCCAGCATTTT. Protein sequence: CAWNTGFSNQPQHF.

CDR3 residues: CASSFGRGTPLSTEAFF. For the CDR3, the DNA is TGTGCCAGCAGCTTCGGCAGGGGGACCCCCCTTAGCACTGAAGCTTTCTTT. This chain links TRBV13 with TRBJ1-1; 7 bases match TRBD1. The CDR3 runs 17 residues. Trimming took 3 bases from V and 4 from J; bases not matched to a gene: 14. Germline assignment: CDR1 PRHDT and CDR2 FYEKMQ (reference sequence).